The present entry profiles one T cell receptor beta chain with its context. Its antigen is currently not known. No qualities accompany the bases; no much larger clone lies one base away. The trial excluded patients who had a history of autoimmune disease or were on systemic immunosuppression. Peripheral blood for TCR sequencing was collected from all dose cohorts at baseline, on cycle 4 day 1, and on cycle 7 day 1. The samples were taken from a phase I, first-in-human, multicenter, open-label dose-escalation trial of ivuxolimab. Adults with locally advanced or metastatic head and neck squamous cell, hepatocellular, melanoma or renal cell carcinoma were enrolled in the trial. CD4+ and CD8+ T cells were sorted separately from peripheral blood before TCR sequencing. These data come from a study of OX40 agonist ivuxolimab in advanced cancers. The study in broad terms: The costimulatory receptor OX40 (CD134) was targeted by ivuxolimab, a fully human IgG2 agonistic monoclonal antibody. Intravenous ivuxolimab was administered to patients every 2 weeks at six dose levels: 0.01, 0.1, 0.3, 1.5, 3 and 10 mg/kg. Of the roughly 52 dose-escalation patients, hepatocellular carcinoma was present in approximately 20, melanoma in roughly 15, renal cell carcinoma in 9 and head and neck cancer in 9. A male proportion of about 79% and a mean age of approximately 58 years, ranging from about 20 to 80, were recorded for the dose-escalation cohort. Prior anti-PD-1, anti-PD-L1 or anti-CTLA-4 therapy was permitted, and checkpoint inhibitors had been received by around 39% of dose-escalation patients. Partial responses were achieved by three dose-escalation patients, of whom one had hepatocellular carcinoma and two had cutaneous melanoma. The point of sequencing TCRbeta in the periphery was to test whether ivuxolimab changed TCR sequence diversity and drove clonal T-cell expansion. The paper reports the monotherapy dose-escalation portion (N = 52 patients) of the phase I ivuxolimab trial. On the study overall, not on this receptor specifically: The antigen specificity of the clonally expanded peripheral T cells was not determined. In the 0.1-3.0 mg/kg groups, partial responders had among the lowest normalized peripheral clonal expansion, particularly in CD8+ T cells. After ivuxolimab, expanded clones were on average more numerous among CD8+ T cells than among CD4+ T cells. At doses of 0.1 to 3.0 mg/kg, clonal expansion of both CD4+ and CD8+ T cells in blood was seen between baseline and week 6. Low levels of normalized T-cell clonal expansion were also seen in some patients who did not respond.

Genomic DNA was isolated from the sorted cells so that the TCRbeta CDR3 region could be sequenced. The immunoSEQ Assay was used for sequencing of TCRbeta CDR3 regions. This is the immuneACCESS table as TCRdb keeps it, with only in-frame sequences that have V and J called. A part of the clones is gone; compared with another copy, unresolved V genes explain less than half, and the rest is unexplained. This sample lists about 59,000 clones; about 89% were detected once. The biggest ten clones account for 5% to 6% of the sample. The cysteine opens and the phenylalanine closes a CDR3 of 17 amino acids. The retained sequence is limited to the CDR3, 51 bases, with the frame set at the first base. As encoded in the germline V gene, CDR1 is KGHSH while CDR2 is LQKENI. At the junction V is shortened by 3 bases and J by 0 bases; bases outside the gene matches: 7.

The sequence was collected from an adult with an advanced solid tumor such as melanoma, head and neck, liver or kidney cancer. This specimen consisted of CD4+ or CD8+ T cells sorted from blood, obtained in a trial of the OX40 agonist ivuxolimab. The sequence is built from TRBV18 and TRBJ2-2, with 7 bases matching TRBD1. This receptor carries the CDR3 CASSPGVQGANTGELFF. The sequenced DNA is TGTGCCAGCTCACCCGGAGTTCAGGGGGCGAACACCGGGGAGCTGTTTTTT.